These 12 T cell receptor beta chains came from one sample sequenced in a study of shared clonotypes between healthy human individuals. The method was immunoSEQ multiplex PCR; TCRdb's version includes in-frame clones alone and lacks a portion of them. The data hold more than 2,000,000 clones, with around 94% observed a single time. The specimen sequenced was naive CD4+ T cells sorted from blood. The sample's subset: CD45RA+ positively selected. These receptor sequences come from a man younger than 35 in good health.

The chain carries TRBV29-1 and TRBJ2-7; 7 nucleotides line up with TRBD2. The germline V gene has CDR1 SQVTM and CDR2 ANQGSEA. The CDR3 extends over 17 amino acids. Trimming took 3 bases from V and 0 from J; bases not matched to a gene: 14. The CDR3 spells CSVEGERRGESSYEQYF. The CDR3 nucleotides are TGCAGCGTTGAGGGAGAGCGCCGGGGGGAGAGCTCCTACGAGCAGTACTTC.

CDR3 in amino acids: CATSNPSWGPYEQYF. As DNA, the CDR3 is TGTGCCACCAGCAACCCTTCGTGGGGCCCCTACGAGCAGTACTTC. The rearrangement joins TRBV15 to TRBJ2-7; TRBD1 might be the D (5 bases). The germline V gene has CDR1 LNHNV and CDR2 YYDKDF (reference sequence). CDR3 size: 15 residues. V was pared by 4 bases and J by 2 bases, with 15 bases between.

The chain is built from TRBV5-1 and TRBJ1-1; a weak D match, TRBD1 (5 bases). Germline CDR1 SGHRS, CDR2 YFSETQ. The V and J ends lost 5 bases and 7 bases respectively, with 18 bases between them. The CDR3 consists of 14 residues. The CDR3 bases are TGCGCCAGCAGTATAACGCCCGACAGAAATGAAGCTTTCTTT. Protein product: CASSITPDRNEAFF. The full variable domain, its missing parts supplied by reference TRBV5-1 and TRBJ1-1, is KAGVTQTPRYLIKTRGQQVTLSCSPISGHRSVSWYQQTPGQGLQFLFEYFSETQRNKGNFPGRFSGRQFSNSRSEMNVSTLELGDSALYLCASSITPDRNEAFFGQGTRLTVV.

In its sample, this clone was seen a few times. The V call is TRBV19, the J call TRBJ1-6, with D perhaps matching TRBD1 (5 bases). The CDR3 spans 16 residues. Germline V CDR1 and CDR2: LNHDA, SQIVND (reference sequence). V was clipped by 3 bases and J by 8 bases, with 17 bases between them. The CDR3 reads CASSMVPTVNYSPLHF. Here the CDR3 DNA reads TGTGCCAGTAGTATGGTTCCGACAGTCAACTATTCACCCCTCCACTTT.

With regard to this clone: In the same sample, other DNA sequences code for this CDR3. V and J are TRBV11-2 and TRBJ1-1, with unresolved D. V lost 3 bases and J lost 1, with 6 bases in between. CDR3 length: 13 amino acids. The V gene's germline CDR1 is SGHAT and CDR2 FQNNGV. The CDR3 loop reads CASSLSRNTEAFF. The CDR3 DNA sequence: TGTGCCAGCAGCTTGAGCAGGAACACTGAAGCTTTCTTT.

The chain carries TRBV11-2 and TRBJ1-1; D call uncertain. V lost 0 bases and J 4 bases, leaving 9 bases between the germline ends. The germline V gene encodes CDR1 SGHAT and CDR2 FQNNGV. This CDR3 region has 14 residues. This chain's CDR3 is CASSLDGRPTEAFF. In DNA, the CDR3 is TGTGCCAGCAGCTTAGACGGGAGACCCACTGAAGCTTTCTTT.

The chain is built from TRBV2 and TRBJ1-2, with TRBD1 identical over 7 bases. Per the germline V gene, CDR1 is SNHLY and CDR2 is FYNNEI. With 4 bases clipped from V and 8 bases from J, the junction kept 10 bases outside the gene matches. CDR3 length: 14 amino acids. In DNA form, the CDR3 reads TGTGCCAGCAGTGGGGCACAGGGGAGGGGAGGCTACACCTTC. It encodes CASSGAQGRGGYTF.

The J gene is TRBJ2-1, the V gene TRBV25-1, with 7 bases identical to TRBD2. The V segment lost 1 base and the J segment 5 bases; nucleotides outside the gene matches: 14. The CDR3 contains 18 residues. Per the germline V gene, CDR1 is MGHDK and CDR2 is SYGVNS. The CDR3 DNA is TGTGCCAGCAGTGAATCCGGACGAGGGAGGGCCAAGAACAATGAGCAGTTCTTC. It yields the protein CASSESGRGRAKNNEQFF. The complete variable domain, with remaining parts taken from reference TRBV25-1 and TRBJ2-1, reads EADIYQTPRYLVIGTGKKITLECSQTMGHDKMYWYQQDPGMELHLIHYSYGVNSTEKGDLSSESTVSRIRTEHFPLTLESARPSHTSQYLCASSESGRGRAKNNEQFFGPGTRLTVL.

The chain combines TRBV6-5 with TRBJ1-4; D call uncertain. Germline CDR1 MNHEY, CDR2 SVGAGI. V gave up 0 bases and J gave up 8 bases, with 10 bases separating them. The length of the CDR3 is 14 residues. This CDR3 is CASSYSARGEKLFF. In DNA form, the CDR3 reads TGTGCCAGCAGTTACTCGGCTCGTGGGGAAAAACTGTTTTTT.

DNA of the CDR3: TGTGCCAGCAGGACCGACAGGCCTGCCTCCTACGAGCAGTACTTC. Its protein is CASRTDRPASYEQYF. The chain links TRBV6-1 to TRBJ2-7; perhaps TRBD1 as D (6 bases). V shed 6 bases and J shed 0 bases, with 15 bases lying between them. This CDR3 spans 15 amino acids. Looked up from germline, CDR1 is MNHNS and CDR2 is SASEGT.

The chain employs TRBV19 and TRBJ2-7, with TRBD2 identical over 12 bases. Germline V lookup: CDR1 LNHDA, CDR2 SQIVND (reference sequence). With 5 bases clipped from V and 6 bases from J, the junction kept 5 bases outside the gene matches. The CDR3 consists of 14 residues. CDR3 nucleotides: TGTGCCAGTAGTCGACTAGCGGGAGTCGGCGAGCAGTACTTC. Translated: CASSRLAGVGEQYF.

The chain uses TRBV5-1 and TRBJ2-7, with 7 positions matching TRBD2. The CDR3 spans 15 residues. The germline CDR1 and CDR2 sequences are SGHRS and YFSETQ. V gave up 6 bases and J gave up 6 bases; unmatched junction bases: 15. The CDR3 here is CASNGLAVGGSEQYF. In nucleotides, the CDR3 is TGCGCCAGCAACGGTCTAGCGGTGGGAGGATCCGAGCAGTACTTC.